This passage covers 5 T cell receptor beta chains from one sample sequenced in a study of T cell repertoires in cytomegalovirus infection. Antigen specificity for these receptors is unknown. In TCRdb, the reads were re-called with MiXCR into one record per CDR3 protein. The table has approximately 76,000 distinct CDR3 sequences, 20% to 30% seen once. Sequences were derived from CD8+ T cells from cultured PBMCs, sampled from culture after CMV antigen stimulation. Every receptor here comes from a human donor in good health (CMV status not recorded). Some clones in this sample may be carry-over from other donors' samples.

This clonotype was observed at least ten times. The chain employs TRBV7-2 and TRBJ2-2, with a weak D call TRBD1 (6 bases). Trimming stripped 5 bases from V and 6 bases from J, with 13 bases between. This CDR3 region has 14 residues. Germline V gene data show CDR1 as SGHTA and CDR2 as FQGNSA. Here the CDR3 reads CASSTGYGAGELFF. The CDR3 coding sequence is TGTGCCAGCAGCACAGGGTACGGAGCCGGGGAGCTGTTTTTT.

This clonotype came up a few times. This sequence joins TRBV6-2 or TRBV6-3 and TRBJ2-7; 11 nucleotides agree with TRBD2. The CDR3 consists of 14 residues. Per the germline V gene, CDR1 is MNHEY and CDR2 is SVGEGT. V lost 7 bases, J lost 5 bases, and 7 bases stayed unmatched. CDR3 nucleotides: TGTGCCAGCAATCTAGCGGGAGGCTTGAACGAGCAGTACTTC. This encodes CASNLAGGLNEQYF.

This clonotype was detected ten times or more. The chain has TRBV11-1 and TRBJ2-5; D ambiguous. Trimming cost V 3 bases and J 1 base, with 15 bases left between them. The CDR3 is 16 residues long. Germline assignment: CDR1 SGHAT and CDR2 FQDESV (reference sequence). The CDR3 bases are TGTGCCAGCAGCTTCGGTCTGACTCCTGGCCAAGAGACCCAGTACTTC. Translated: CASSFGLTPGQETQYF. Supplemented by reference TRBV11-1 and TRBJ2-5, the full variable domain reads EAEVAQSPRYKITEKSQAVAFWCDPISGHATLYWYRQILGQGPELLVQFQDESVVDDSQLPKDRFSAERLKGVDSTLKIQPAELGDSAMYLCASSFGLTPGQETQYFGPGTRLLVL.

This clonotype appeared a few times. This chain joins TRBV30 and TRBJ2-3, with D perhaps matching TRBD1 or TRBD2 (5 bases each). V was pared by 6 bases and J by 6 bases, with 19 bases between. This CDR3 has 14 residues. Germline V gene lookup returns CDR1 GTSNPN and CDR2 SVGIG (reference sequence). CDR3 protein: CACTRRTWGDTQYF. The CDR3 DNA reads as TGTGCCTGTACCAGAAGAACCTGGGGGGATACGCAGTATTTT. The variable domain in full, completed from reference TRBV30 and TRBJ2-3, reads SQTIHQWPATLVQPVGSPLSLECTVEGTSNPNLYWYRQAAGRGLQLLFYSVGIGQISSEVPQNLSASRPQDRQFILSSKKLLLSDSGFYLCACTRRTWGDTQYFGPGTRLTVL.

This clonotype was recorded at least ten times. This chain links TRBV11-2 with TRBJ1-1; 7 positions agree with TRBD1. CDR3 length equals 17 residues. The trim removed 6 bases at V and 0 bases at J, leaving 13 bases unmatched. Germline-derived CDR1 and CDR2 are SGHAT and FQNNGV. CDR3 in amino acids: CASRINQGGSMNTEAFF. In DNA form, the CDR3 reads TGTGCCAGCAGAATCAACCAGGGGGGCAGCATGAACACTGAAGCTTTCTTT.